These T cell receptor beta chains were read from a single sample in a study of tumor-infiltrating lymphocytes in glioblastoma multiforme. Each CDR3 protein gets one entry after TCRdb re-called the multiplex PCR reads with MiXCR. The sample carries 20,000 or so distinct CDR3 sequences, around 68% recorded once. The specimen sequenced was peripheral blood. The receptors were sampled from a male donor with glioblastoma. The CDR3 runs from the conserved cysteine through the conserved F or W. The D gene is left open where the match is weak. A row's size may be missing; if present it is once, few, many or a size class.

J gene | clone size | D gene | V gene | CDR3 protein | CDR3 DNA
TRBJ2-1 | - | - | TRBV20-1 | CSPREGIGSSYNEQFF | TGCAGTCCTAGAGAGGGTATCGGGAGCTCCTACAATGAGCAGTTCTTC
TRBJ2-7 | many | TRBD2 | TRBV29-1 | CSVNGASGFYEQYF | TGCAGCGTGAATGGGGCTAGCGGATTCTACGAGCAGTACTTC
TRBJ1-1 | - | - | TRBV20-1 | CSAPKEGRADTEVSF | TGCAGTGCCCCAAAGGAAGGACGGGCTGACACTGAAGTTTCCTTT
TRBJ2-1 | - | TRBD2 | TRBV20-1 | CSADSASGNGDEQFF | TGCAGTGCGGACTCGGCTAGCGGGAATGGGGATGAGCAGTTCTTC
TRBJ2-2 | - | TRBD1 | TRBV4-1 | CASSLTTGGTGELLF | TGCGCCAGCAGCCTTACTACAGGGGGTACCGGGGAGCTGTTGTTT
TRBJ2-7 | once | - | TRBV29-1 | CNIVKTYEQYF | TGCAACATTGTCAAAACCTACGAGCAGTACTTC
TRBJ2-5 | - | TRBD1 | TRBV28 | CASRISRTGGVESQYF | TGTGCCAGCAGGATTTCGAGGACAGGGGGCGTAGAGAGCCAGTACTTC
TRBJ1-1 | - | - | TRBV5-6 | CASCLSNTEAFF | TGTGCCAGCTGCCTATCGAACACTGAAGCTTTCTTT
TRBJ2-1 | - | - | TRBV4-1 | CASSQVLADSGSELFF | TGCGCCAGCAGCCAAGTTTTGGCGGACAGTGGCAGTGAGCTGTTCTTC
TRBJ2-5 | many | - | TRBV28 | CASSIAWAQETQYF | TGTGCCAGCAGTATCGCATGGGCCCAAGAGACCCAGTACTTC
TRBJ2-3 | - | - | TRBV11-2 | CASSPRLAGGPDTQYF | TGTGCCAGCAGCCCTAGGCTAGCTGGAGGTCCAGATACGCAGTATTTT
TRBJ2-3 | - | TRBD2 | TRBV7-9 | CASSLIAGGTDTQYF | TGTGCCAGCAGCTTGATAGCGGGAGGGACAGATACGCAGTATTTT
TRBJ2-1 | - | TRBD2 | TRBV6-1 | CASSEVTSGRRNEQFF | TGTGCCAGCAGTGAAGTAACTAGCGGGAGACGCAATGAGCAGTTCTTC
TRBJ2-2 | many | - | TRBV29-1 | CSVALTRTRENTGELFF | TGCAGCGTTGCACTTACTCGTACCAGGGAAAACACCGGGGAGCTGTTTTTT
TRBJ1-2 | - | - | TRBV14 | CASSQVPNYGYTF | TGTGCCAGCAGCCAAGTTCCGAACTATGGCTACACCTTC
TRBJ1-1 | - | - | TRBV5-6 | CASSFTVPTMKTEAFF | TGTGCCAGCAGCTTTACAGTGCCTACCATGAAGACTGAAGCTTTCTTT
TRBJ2-5 | - | TRBD1 | TRBV11-2 | CSSSLLAGGFETQYF | TGCTCCAGCAGCTTATTGGCAGGGGGCTTTGAGACCCAGTACTTC
TRBJ2-7 | - | - | TRBV5-5 | CAGSAGHSYEQYF | TGTGCCGGCAGCGCGGGACACTCCTACGAGCAGTACTTC
TRBJ1-4 | many | - | TRBV29-1 | CSARLTGGSNEKLFF | TGCAGCGCCCGATTGACGGGAGGATCTAATGAAAAACTGTTTTTT
TRBJ1-5 | medium-sized | - | TRBV20-1 | CSAGEDQPQHF | TGCAGTGCCGGGGAGGATCAGCCCCAGCATTTT
TRBJ2-7 | - | - | TRBV5-6 | CASSLGRGGVYEQYF | TGTGCCAGCAGCTTGGGCAGGGGAGGGGTCTACGAGCAGTACTTC
TRBJ2-2 | - | - | TRBV6-5 | CASTYPVGTGELVF | TGTGCCAGCACCTACCCAGTGGGAACCGGGGAGCTGGTTTTT
TRBJ2-5 | - | - | TRBV5-5 | CASSLGGETKYF | TGTGCCAGCAGCTTGGGGGGCGAGACCAAGTACTTC
TRBJ2-7 | - | - | TRBV11-2 | CASSLSSQYEQYF | TGTGCCAGCAGCTTATCGTCGCAGTACGAGCAGTACTTC